A selection of T cell receptor beta chains follows, all from one sample in a study of identical twins. Each CDR3 protein is one row after TCRdb ran MiXCR on the 5' RACE reads. The repertoire holds 310,000 or so distinct CDR3 sequences, with roughly 8.6% as singletons. These data are also associated with another study on yellow fever vaccine responses in identical twins.

The sequenced sample was memory (CD45RO+) T cells sorted from blood. The receptors shown here come from a woman under 30 in good health. Both conserved end residues are part of each CDR3. Each record gives: clone size, V gene, J gene, D gene, CDR3 protein, CDR3 DNA. The D gene is left open where the match is weak. Clone size is stated in some rows and not others, as once, few, many or a class when expanded.

>many|TRBV6-5|TRBJ1-5|NA
CASSYATGPQHF
TGTGCCAGCAGTTACGCCACCGGGCCCCAGCATTTT
>many|TRBV20-1|TRBJ1-5|NA
CSAKAPGSNQPQHF
TGCAGTGCCAAAGCCCCGGGGAGCAATCAGCCCCAGCATTTT
>many|TRBV28|TRBJ1-5|NA
CASSPPSGNNQPQHF
TGTGCCAGCAGTCCACCCTCAGGGAACAATCAGCCCCAGCATTTT
>many|TRBV6-2/TRBV6-3|TRBJ2-1|TRBD1
CASSLGTGGSNEQFF
TGTGCCAGCAGTCTCGGGACAGGGGGGAGCAATGAGCAGTTCTTC
>NA|TRBV11-2|TRBJ2-6|TRBD1
CASSSPRDRGVGANVLTF
TGTGCCAGCAGCTCTCCGAGGGACAGGGGAGTCGGGGCCAACGTCCTGACTTTC
>few|TRBV5-1|TRBJ2-5|TRBD1
CASFNPGTGQETQYF
TGCGCCAGCTTTAACCCCGGGACAGGGCAAGAGACCCAGTACTTC
>many|TRBV5-1|TRBJ2-1|NA
CASRGASNEQFF
TGCGCCAGCCGGGGAGCCTCCAATGAGCAGTTCTTC
>few|TRBV5-1|TRBJ2-7|NA
CASSGDIFSYEQYF
TGCGCCAGCAGCGGAGACATATTCTCCTACGAGCAGTACTTC
>many|TRBV14|TRBJ2-6|NA
CASSHLPGANVLTF
TGTGCCAGCAGCCACCTTCCCGGGGCCAACGTCCTGACTTTC
>NA|TRBV6-5|TRBJ1-1|NA
CVSTRGAEAFF
TGTGTCAGCACCAGGGGAGCTGAAGCTTTCTTT
>many|TRBV7-9|TRBJ2-3|NA
CASSSAAGDTQYF
TGTGCCAGCAGCTCTGCCGCGGGGGATACGCAGTATTTT
>many|TRBV12-3/TRBV12-4|TRBJ1-6|TRBD1
CATHRGTNSPLHF
TGTGCCACGCACAGGGGAACGAATTCACCCCTCCACTTT
>NA|TRBV2|TRBJ2-2|NA
CASTRTANTGELFF
TGTGCCAGCACTAGGACTGCAAACACCGGGGAGCTGTTTTTT
>many|TRBV12-3/TRBV12-4|TRBJ1-1|NA
CASSLTGGLNTEAFF
TGTGCCAGCAGTTTGACCGGGGGCTTGAACACTGAAGCTTTCTTT
>NA|TRBV9|TRBJ2-5|NA
CASSGEVQETQYF
TGTGCCAGCAGCGGGGAGGTGCAAGAGACCCAGTACTTC
>NA|TRBV27|TRBJ2-5|NA
CASSLTGPPQETQYF
TGTGCCAGCAGTTTGACGGGACCCCCCCAAGAGACCCAGTACTTC
>few|TRBV9|TRBJ2-7|NA
CASSVVDHPYEQYF
TGTGCCAGCAGCGTAGTCGATCACCCTTACGAGCAGTACTTC
>NA|TRBV27|TRBJ2-6|NA
CASSTFSGANVLTF
TGTGCCAGCAGCACATTTTCTGGGGCCAACGTCCTGACTTTC
>many|TRBV28|TRBJ1-5|NA
CASSLFGREGNQPQHF
TGTGCCAGCAGTTTATTCGGCAGGGAGGGCAATCAGCCCCAGCATTTT
>NA|TRBV11-3|TRBJ2-1|TRBD2
CASSPSGTINEQFF
TGTGCCAGCAGCCCCTCCGGGACTATAAATGAGCAGTTCTTC
>few|TRBV20-1|TRBJ2-7|TRBD2
CSATYGGLAEREQYF
TGCAGTGCTACGTACGGAGGACTAGCGGAGAGGGAGCAGTACTTC
>NA|TRBV29-1|TRBJ2-4|TRBD2
CSVKTSGSVKNIQYF
TGCAGCGTTAAAACTAGCGGGAGTGTCAAAAACATTCAGTACTTC
>many|TRBV29-1|TRBJ2-2|NA
CSVPSGAGDTGELFF
TGCAGCGTGCCTTCGGGGGCAGGAGACACCGGGGAGCTGTTTTTT
>few|TRBV7-2|TRBJ1-1|TRBD1
CASSSRQGGLNTEAFF
TGTGCCAGCAGCTCCCGACAGGGAGGATTGAACACTGAAGCTTTCTTT
>few|TRBV4-2|TRBJ2-7|TRBD2
CASSQKTSGRDYGQYF
TGTGCCAGCAGCCAAAAGACTAGCGGGAGAGATTACGGGCAGTACTTC
>few|TRBV10-3|TRBJ1-4|TRBD1
CAISEPDRGSEKLFF
TGTGCCATCAGTGAGCCAGACAGGGGAAGTGAAAAACTGTTTTTT
>NA|TRBV29-1|TRBJ2-1|NA
CSVGDEVGVNEQFF
TGCAGCGTTGGCGACGAGGTGGGGGTGAATGAGCAGTTCTTC
>NA|TRBV7-8|TRBJ2-3|NA
CASSLRVDTQYF
TGTGCCAGCAGCTTGAGGGTAGATACGCAGTATTTT
>few|TRBV29-1|TRBJ1-2|TRBD1
CSAQGTEIYGYTF
TGCAGCGCGCAAGGGACAGAAATTTATGGCTACACCTTC
>NA|TRBV10-3|TRBJ2-3|TRBD2
CAIGKVTGGPYTDTQYF
TGTGCCATCGGGAAGGTAACGGGGGGGCCGTACACAGATACGCAGTATTTT
>many|TRBV2|TRBJ2-5|TRBD1
CASRRGLAGTETQYF
TGTGCCAGCAGGAGGGGGCTAGCCGGAACGGAGACCCAGTACTTC
>NA|TRBV15|TRBJ2-1|NA
CATSMGGPTGDEQFF
TGTGCCACCAGTATGGGGGGGCCAACGGGCGATGAGCAGTTCTTC
>many|TRBV9|TRBJ1-6|NA
CASSDNKGGFDSPLHF
TGTGCCAGCAGCGACAACAAGGGAGGCTTTGATTCACCCCTCCACTTT
>NA|TRBV12-3/TRBV12-4|TRBJ1-6|TRBD1
CASSLGTGNNSPLHF
TGTGCCAGCAGTTTAGGGACAGGGAATAATTCACCCCTCCACTTT
>few|TRBV5-1|TRBJ2-2|TRBD2
CASSAIEWTSVTGELFF
TGCGCCAGCAGCGCTATAGAGTGGACTAGCGTAACCGGGGAGCTGTTTTTT
>NA|TRBV3-1|TRBJ2-7|NA
CASSQGGFGSYEQYF
TGTGCCAGCAGCCAAGGGGGATTTGGCTCCTACGAGCAGTACTTC
>NA|TRBV10-3|TRBJ1-2|NA
CATNSGGVNYGYTF
TGTGCCACCAACAGTGGAGGAGTTAACTATGGCTACACCTTC
>NA|TRBV2|TRBJ2-5|NA
CASSERPPRETQYF
TGTGCCAGCAGTGAAAGGCCCCCTCGGGAGACCCAGTACTTC
>few|TRBV20-1|TRBJ2-1|NA
CSAIRGYNEQFF
TGCAGTGCTATCAGGGGATACAATGAGCAGTTCTTC
>few|TRBV6-1|TRBJ2-4|NA
CASSEGVGRGKNIQYF
TGTGCCAGCAGTGAAGGAGTAGGTCGGGGCAAAAACATTCAGTACTTC
>NA|TRBV6-1|TRBJ2-1|TRBD1
CASSETGGSYNEQFF
TGTGCCAGCAGTGAAACAGGGGGCTCGTACAATGAGCAGTTCTTC
>many|TRBV5-5|TRBJ2-1|TRBD1
CASSLSWDSSYNEQFF
TGTGCCAGCAGCTTGAGTTGGGACAGCTCCTACAATGAGCAGTTCTTC
>many|TRBV28|TRBJ2-1|NA
CASSGTLSSYNEQFF
TGTGCCAGCAGTGGGACCTTGAGCTCCTACAATGAGCAGTTCTTC
>many|TRBV29-1|TRBJ2-1|NA
CSVDGLASSYNEQFF
TGCAGCGTTGATGGCTTAGCGTCTTCCTACAATGAGCAGTTCTTC
>NA|TRBV6-5|TRBJ1-1|TRBD1
CASSYFPFGQGDTEAFF
TGTGCCAGCAGTTACTTCCCGTTCGGACAGGGGGACACTGAAGCTTTCTTT
>NA|TRBV15|TRBJ2-3|NA
CATSRDPSTDTQYF
TGTGCCACCAGCAGAGATCCCAGCACAGATACGCAGTATTTT
>few|TRBV27|TRBJ2-2|NA
CASSLSLAFANTGELFF
TGTGCCAGCAGTTTATCTCTAGCCTTCGCGAACACCGGGGAGCTGTTTTTT
>NA|TRBV20-1|TRBJ1-5|NA
CSAAGLHSNQPQHF
TGCAGTGCTGCCGGACTGCATAGCAATCAGCCCCAGCATTTT
>many|TRBV20-1|TRBJ2-5|NA
CSARGLTGPAETQYF
TGCAGTGCTAGAGGGCTTACAGGGCCAGCGGAGACCCAGTACTTC
>NA|TRBV20-1|TRBJ2-3|NA
CSARDLRSIGGLFGDTQYF
TGCAGTGCTAGAGATCTTCGCTCAATAGGGGGGCTGTTTGGAGATACGCAGTATTTT
>NA|TRBV6-5|TRBJ2-1|TRBD1
CASSYSEGWDRSYNEQFF
TGTGCCAGCAGTTACTCAGAGGGATGGGACAGGAGCTACAATGAGCAGTTCTTC
>few|TRBV11-2|TRBJ2-3|NA
CASSLGRGAVDTQYF
TGTGCCAGCAGCTTAGGACGAGGGGCGGTAGATACGCAGTATTTT
>few|TRBV3-1|TRBJ2-3|TRBD2
CASVAGGLTDTQYF
TGTGCCAGCGTAGCGGGGGGGCTCACAGATACGCAGTATTTT
>NA|TRBV3-1|TRBJ2-1|NA
CASSAYTGEQFF
TGTGCCAGCAGCGCATATACGGGTGAGCAGTTCTTC